This TCR beta chain was captured in a study of CD8 T cells in ankylosing spondylitis. Points from the study as a whole: Reports of some motif variants in reactive arthritis synovial fluid and blood predate this one.

This clonotype has a count of ten or more. Its target is not known. Trimming cost V 4 bases and J 1 base, with 10 bases left between them. CDR3 length equals 14 residues. One entry per CDR3 protein results from TCRdb running MiXCR on the 5' RACE reads. The table includes 200,000 or so distinct CDR3 sequences, roughly 24% detected once. The origin of this receptor is a male donor with ankylosing spondylitis or in good health (not recorded which). V usage is TRBV12-3 or TRBV12-4 and J usage is TRBJ2-5, with D unclear. The sequencing input was blood, either unsorted or a sorted T cell fraction (not recorded which). The CDR3 region is CASSSPGSQETQYF. CDR3 nucleotide sequence: TGTGCCAGCAGTTCGCCCGGGTCCCAAGAGACCCAGTACTTC.